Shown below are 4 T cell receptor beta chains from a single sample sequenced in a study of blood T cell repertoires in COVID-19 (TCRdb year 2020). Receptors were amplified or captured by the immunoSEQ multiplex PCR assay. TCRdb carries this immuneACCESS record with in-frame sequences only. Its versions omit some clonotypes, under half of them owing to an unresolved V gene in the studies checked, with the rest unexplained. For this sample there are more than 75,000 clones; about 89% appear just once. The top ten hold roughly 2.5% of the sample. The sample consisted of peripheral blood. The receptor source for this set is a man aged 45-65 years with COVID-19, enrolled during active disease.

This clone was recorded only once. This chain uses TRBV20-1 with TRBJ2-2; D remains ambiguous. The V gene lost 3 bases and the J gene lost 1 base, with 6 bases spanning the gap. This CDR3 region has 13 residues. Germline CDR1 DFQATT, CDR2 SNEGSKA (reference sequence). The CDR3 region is CSASLRNTGELFF. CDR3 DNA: TGCAGTGCTAGTCTCAGGAACACCGGGGAGCTGTTTTTT.

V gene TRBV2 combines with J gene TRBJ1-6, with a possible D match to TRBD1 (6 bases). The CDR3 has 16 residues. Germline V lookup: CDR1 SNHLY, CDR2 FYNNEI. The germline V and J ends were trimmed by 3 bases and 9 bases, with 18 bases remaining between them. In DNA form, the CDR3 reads TGTGCCAGCAGTGAGTGGGGCACAGGGATCGGTTCACCCCTCCACTTT. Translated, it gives CASSEWGTGIGSPLHF.

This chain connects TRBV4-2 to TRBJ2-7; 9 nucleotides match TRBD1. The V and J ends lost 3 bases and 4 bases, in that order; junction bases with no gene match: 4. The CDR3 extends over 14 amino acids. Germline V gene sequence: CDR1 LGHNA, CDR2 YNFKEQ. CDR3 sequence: CASSQPGQGYEQYF. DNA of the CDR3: TGTGCCAGCAGCCAGCCGGGACAGGGTTACGAGCAGTACTTC.

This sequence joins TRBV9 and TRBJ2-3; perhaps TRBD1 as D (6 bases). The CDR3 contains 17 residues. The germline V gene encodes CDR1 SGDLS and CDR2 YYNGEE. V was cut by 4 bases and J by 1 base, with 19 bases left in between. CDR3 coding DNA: TGTGCCAGCAGCACTCCCTTGGGGGCGGGCCGCACAGATACGCAGTATTTT. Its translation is CASSTPLGAGRTDTQYF.